These 19 T cell receptor beta chains share one sample of origin, sequenced in a study of shared T cell receptors in the human thymus. Measured with immunoSEQ multiplex PCR; TCRdb has only the in-frame clones, and not every one. This repertoire shows 500,000 to 550,000 clones, about four fifths found once; its top ten account for less than 0.015%. In addition, the sample was reused for a study of human thymus T cells.

The sequencing input was thymocytes. The receptors derive from a boy less than two years old with a congenital heart defect.

The chain employs TRBV12-5 and TRBJ1-5; TRBD1 might be the D (6 bases). The CDR3 spans 16 residues. Trimming removed 0 bases at V and 2 bases at J, with 11 bases between. Germline V gives CDR1 LGHNT, CDR2 FRNRAP. DNA for the CDR3: TGTGCTAGTGGTTTGGTTAGGGGGTGGGGCAATCAGCCCCAGCATTTT. Translating gives CASGLVRGWGNQPQHF.

The chain has TRBV7-6 and TRBJ2-2; 8 positions match TRBD2. This CDR3 has 18 amino acids. V was pared by 1 base and J by 6 bases, with 13 bases of the junction left unmatched. CDR1 is SGHVS, CDR2 FNYEAQ, per germline. CDR3 coding DNA: TGTGCCAGCAGCTTAGAGTTGAGGCCTATCGGGAGGGCCGGGGAGCTGTTTTTT. This sequence encodes CASSLELRPIGRAGELFF. Full variable domain (remainder filled in from reference TRBV7-6 and TRBJ2-2): GAGVSQSPRYKVTKRGQDVALRCDPISGHVSLYWYRQALGQGPEFLTYFNYEAQQDKSGLPNDRFSAERPEGSISTLTIQRTEQRDSAMYRCASSLELRPIGRAGELFFGEGSRLTVL.

The rearrangement links TRBV10-3 to TRBJ1-1, with 10 bases identical to TRBD1. This CDR3 comprises 14 residues. V gave up 6 bases and J gave up 3 bases; unmatched junction bases: 4. CDR1 is ENHRY and CDR2 is SYGVKD in the germline V gene. CDR3 protein: CAIRTGGADTEAFF. Here the CDR3 DNA reads TGTGCCATCAGGACAGGGGGCGCAGACACTGAAGCTTTCTTT.

The chain joins TRBV19 to TRBJ1-2; the D gene is possibly TRBD1 (6 bases). Between the trimmed V and J ends, which lost 4 bases and 6 bases, there was a span of 15 bases. CDR1 is LNHDA, CDR2 SQIVND, per germline (reference sequence). CDR3 size: 14 residues. CDR3 nucleotides: TGTGCCAGTAGTACCCGACAGGTACGAAATGGCTACACCTTC. It yields the protein CASSTRQVRNGYTF.

This chain links TRBV27 with TRBJ1-5, with a possible D match to TRBD1 (5 bases). The V end was cut by 6 bases, the J end by 3 bases, with 12 bases between. This CDR3 is built from 14 residues. Germline CDR1 is MNHEY and CDR2 is SMNVEV (reference sequence). The CDR3, as DNA: TGTGCCAGCAGCTCTTGGGGCAACAATCAGCCCCAGCATTTT. Its translation: CASSSWGNNQPQHF.

This clone turned up a few times. This chain joins TRBV29-1 and TRBJ2-1; 7 nucleotides agree with TRBD1. The V segment lost 7 bases and the J segment 2 bases; nucleotides outside the gene matches: 11. The germline V gene encodes CDR1 SQVTM and CDR2 ANQGSEA. The CDR3 totals 15 residues. The CDR3 is CSDRPGRGPYNEQFF. CDR3 sequence (DNA): TGCAGCGACCGCCCAGGTAGGGGGCCCTACAATGAGCAGTTCTTC.

The chain recombines TRBV19 with TRBJ2-2; the match to TRBD2 covers 12 bases. This CDR3 has 14 amino acids. V shed 7 bases, J shed 7 bases, and the junction held 4 bases outside the gene matches. Per germline, CDR1 LNHDA and CDR2 SQIVND (reference sequence). In DNA, the CDR3 is TGTGCCAGTACAGGGACTAGCGGGCACGGGGAGCTGTTTTTT. Translation: CASTGTSGHGELFF.

The chain links TRBV27 to TRBJ1-1, with D maybe TRBD1 (5 bases). Germline V gene lookup returns CDR1 MNHEY and CDR2 SMNVEV (reference sequence). Trimming stripped 1 base from V and 5 bases from J, with 14 bases between. The CDR3 sequence is 15 residues long. CDR3 in amino acids: CASSLWGGVGTEAFF. CDR3 nucleotide sequence: TGTGCCAGCAGTTTATGGGGAGGGGTGGGGACTGAAGCTTTCTTT.

The genes are TRBV20-1 and TRBJ2-7; D ambiguous. CDR1 is DFQATT, CDR2 SNEGSKA, per germline (reference sequence). This CDR3 contains 11 residues. In DNA form, the CDR3 reads TGCACCCTAGACCCAAACTACGAGCAGTACTTC. Translation gives CTLDPNYEQYF.

The chain employs TRBV29-1 and TRBJ1-2; D perhaps matches TRBD1 (6 bases). V gave up 8 bases and J gave up 6 bases, with 19 bases separating them. Germline CDR1 reads SQVTM; CDR2 reads ANQGSEA. CDR3 size: 13 residues. The CDR3 coding sequence is TGCAGCTCAATAAGGGACACCACCCATGGCTACACCTTC. Its protein is CSSIRDTTHGYTF.

The DNA of the CDR3 is TGCAGCGTTGGGGACAGGGGATACCATGAGCAGTTCTTC. It yields the protein CSVGDRGYHEQFF. The gene calls are TRBV29-1 and TRBJ2-1, with TRBD1 matching 10 bases. This CDR3 is 13 amino acids long. The germline gives CDR1 SQVTM, CDR2 ANQGSEA. V trimming: 4 bases; J trimming: 8 bases; junction bases outside the gene matches: 5.

The V gene is TRBV6-5, the J gene TRBJ1-4, with a possible D match to TRBD1 (5 bases). CDR1 is MNHEY and CDR2 is SVGAGI in the germline V gene. The ends were cut back, 7 bases at V and 7 bases at J, with 19 bases in the middle. The CDR3 length is 15 residues. The CDR3 nucleotides are TGTGCCAGCACCATGACGGGGGGGGATAGTGAAAAACTGTTTTTT. This gives the protein CASTMTGGDSEKLFF.

The chain joins TRBV7-2 to TRBJ1-2, with D tentatively TRBD1 (5 bases). This CDR3 region has 14 residues. Germline V gene lookup returns CDR1 SGHTA and CDR2 FQGNSA. Trimming removed 3 bases from V and 8 bases from J, with 16 bases in between. CDR3 sequence reads: CASSFSAGKYGYTF. As DNA, the CDR3 is TGTGCCAGCAGCTTCTCGGCAGGGAAGTACGGCTACACCTTC.

The count of this clone is one. The V call is TRBV7-2, the J call TRBJ1-4; 8 positions match TRBD1. The CDR3 has 15 amino acids. Germline CDR1 reads SGHTA; CDR2 reads FQGNSA. The junction had 3 bases not matched to a gene; V was cut back by 4 bases and J by 2 bases. CDR3 nucleotide sequence: TGTGCCAGCAGCTCCGACAGGGGCACTAATGAAAAACTGTTTTTT. Amino acids: CASSSDRGTNEKLFF. Combining the CDR3 with reference TRBV7-2 and TRBJ1-4 gives the whole variable domain GAGVSQSPSNKVTEKGKDVELRCDPISGHTALYWYRQSLGQGLEFLIYFQGNSAPDKSGLPSDRFSAERTGGSVSTLTIQRTQQEDSAVYLCASSSDRGTNEKLFFGSGTQLSVL.

The chain has TRBV4-3 and TRBJ2-1, with 12 bases fitting TRBD2. CDR1 and CDR2 from the germline V gene are LGHNA and YSLEER. With V trimmed by 2 bases and J by 5 bases, 7 bases remained unmatched. The length of the CDR3 is 17 residues. The CDR3 loop is CASSQNRTSGKNNEQFF. The CDR3 nucleotides are TGCGCCAGCAGCCAAAACAGGACTAGCGGGAAGAACAATGAGCAGTTCTTC.

The V and J genes are TRBV7-2 and TRBJ2-2, with 16 bases lining up with TRBD2. Germline CDR1 reads SGHTA; CDR2 reads FQGNSA. With 1 base clipped from V and 4 bases from J, the junction kept 6 bases outside the gene matches. This CDR3 region has 19 residues. CDR3 amino acids: CASSLDGTSGRATTGELFF. The CDR3 nucleotides are TGTGCCAGCAGCTTAGATGGGACTAGCGGGAGGGCCACCACCGGGGAGCTGTTTTTT. The whole variable domain, remainder taken from reference TRBV7-2 and TRBJ2-2, is GAGVSQSPSNKVTEKGKDVELRCDPISGHTALYWYRQSLGQGLEFLIYFQGNSAPDKSGLPSDRFSAERTGGSVSTLTIQRTQQEDSAVYLCASSLDGTSGRATTGELFFGEGSRLTVL.

V gene TRBV7-2 combines with J gene TRBJ2-5; tentative D call: TRBD1 (6 bases). V dropped 7 bases and J dropped 2 bases, with 17 bases sitting between them. Germline CDR1 reads SGHTA; CDR2 reads FQGNSA. There are 15 residues in the CDR3. The CDR3 is CASNSGGGSQETQYF. Written as DNA, the CDR3 is TGTGCCAGCAACTCAGGTGGGGGCAGTCAAGAGACCCAGTACTTC.

J is TRBJ2-5 and V is TRBV13; 10 bases fit TRBD2. The junction had 13 bases not matched to a gene; V was cut back by 5 bases and J by 7 bases. Per the germline V gene, CDR1 is PRHDT and CDR2 is FYEKMQ (reference sequence). The CDR3 runs to 16 residues. This chain's CDR3 is CASSEVGLAGVGTQYF. DNA for the CDR3: TGTGCCAGCAGCGAAGTTGGGCTAGCGGGAGTTGGGACCCAGTACTTC.

The chain combines TRBV7-6 with TRBJ2-7; TRBD2 matches at 7 bases. The junction had 10 bases not matched to a gene; V was cut back by 5 bases and J by 0 bases. The CDR3 sequence is 16 residues long. Germline loops: CDR1 SGHVS, CDR2 FNYEAQ. The CDR3 loop reads CASSPQGLSNSYEQYF. As DNA, the CDR3 is TGTGCCAGCAGCCCCCAGGGACTATCCAACTCCTACGAGCAGTACTTC. The variable domain in full, completed from reference TRBV7-6 and TRBJ2-7, reads GAGVSQSPRYKVTKRGQDVALRCDPISGHVSLYWYRQALGQGPEFLTYFNYEAQQDKSGLPNDRFSAERPEGSISTLTIQRTEQRDSAMYRCASSPQGLSNSYEQYFGPGTRLTVT.